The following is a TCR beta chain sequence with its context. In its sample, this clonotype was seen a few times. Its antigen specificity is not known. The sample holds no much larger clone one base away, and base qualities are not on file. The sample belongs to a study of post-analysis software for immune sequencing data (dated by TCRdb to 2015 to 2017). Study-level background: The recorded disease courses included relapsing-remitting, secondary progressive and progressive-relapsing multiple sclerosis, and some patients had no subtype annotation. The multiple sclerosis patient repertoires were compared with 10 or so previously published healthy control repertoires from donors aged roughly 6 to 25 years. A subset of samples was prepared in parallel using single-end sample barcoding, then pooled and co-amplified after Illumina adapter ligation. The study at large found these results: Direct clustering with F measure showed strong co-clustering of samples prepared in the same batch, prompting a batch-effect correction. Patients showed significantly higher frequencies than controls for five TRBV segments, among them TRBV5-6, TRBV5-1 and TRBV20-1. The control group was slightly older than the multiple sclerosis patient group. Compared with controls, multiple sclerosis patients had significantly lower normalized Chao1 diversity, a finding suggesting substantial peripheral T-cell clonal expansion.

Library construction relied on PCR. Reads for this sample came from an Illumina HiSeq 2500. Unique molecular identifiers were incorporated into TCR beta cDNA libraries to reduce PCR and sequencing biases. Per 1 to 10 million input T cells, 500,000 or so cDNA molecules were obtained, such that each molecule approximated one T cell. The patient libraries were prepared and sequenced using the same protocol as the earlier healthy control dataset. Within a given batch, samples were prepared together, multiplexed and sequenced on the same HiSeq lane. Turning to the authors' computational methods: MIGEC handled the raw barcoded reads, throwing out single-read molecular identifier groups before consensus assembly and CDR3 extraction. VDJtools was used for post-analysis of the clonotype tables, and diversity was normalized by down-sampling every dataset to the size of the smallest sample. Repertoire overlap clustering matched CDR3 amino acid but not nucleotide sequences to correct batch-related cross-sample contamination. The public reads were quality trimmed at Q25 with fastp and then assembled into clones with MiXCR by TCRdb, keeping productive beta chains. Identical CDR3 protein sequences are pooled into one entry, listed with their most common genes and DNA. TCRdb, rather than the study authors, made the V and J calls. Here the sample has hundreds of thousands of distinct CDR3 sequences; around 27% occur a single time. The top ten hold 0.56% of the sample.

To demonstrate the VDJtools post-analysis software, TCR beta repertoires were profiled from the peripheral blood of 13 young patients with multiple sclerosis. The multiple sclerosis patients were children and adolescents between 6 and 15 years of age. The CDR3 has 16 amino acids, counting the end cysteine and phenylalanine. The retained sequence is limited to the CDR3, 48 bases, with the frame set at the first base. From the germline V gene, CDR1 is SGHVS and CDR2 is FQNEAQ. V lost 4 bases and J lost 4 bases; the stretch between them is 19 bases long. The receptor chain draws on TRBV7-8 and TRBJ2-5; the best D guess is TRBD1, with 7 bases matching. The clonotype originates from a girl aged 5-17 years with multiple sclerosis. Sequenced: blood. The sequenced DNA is TGTGCCAGCAGCTCGAGACTAGTAGGGGGCGGAGAGACCCAGTACTTC. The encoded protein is CASSSRLVGGGETQYF.